The next 8 T cell receptor beta chains were all read from a single sample in a study of breast tumors, draining lymph nodes, adjacent tissues. TCRdb called the multiplex PCR reads again in MiXCR, with one record for every CDR3 protein. Of tens of thousands of distinct CDR3 sequences listed, over 25% are singletons. Axillary draining lymph nodes of breast cancer patients supplied the node samples. Sequences were obtained from axillary lymph node tissue. These receptors came from a female donor with breast cancer. Some clones in this sample may be carry-over from other donors' samples.

Concerning this clonotype: This may stem from a read error, because a much larger clone lies one nucleotide away. The rearrangement joins TRBV24-1 to TRBJ2-1; D might be TRBD1 (6 bases). The CDR3 consists of 12 residues. CDR1 and CDR2 from the germline V gene are KGHDR and SFDVKD. The CDR3 is CASSAGQTIKFF. DNA of the CDR3: TGTGCCTCCAGTGCCGGACAGACGATAAAGTTCTTC.

This clonotype has ten or more counts. The genes are TRBV18 and TRBJ1-2, with D hard to call. The CDR3 is 16 amino acids. Trimming pared 0 bases from V and 5 bases from J, leaving 16 bases between. Germline CDR1 and CDR2: KGHSH and LQKENI. CDR3 region: CASSPPTGTGIYGYTF. The CDR3 coding sequence is TGTGCCAGCTCACCACCGACGGGAACGGGAATTTATGGCTACACCTTC.

Turning to this clonotype: This clone may be a read error of a much larger clone one base away. Likely a read error: the CDR3 ends without its conserved phenylalanine or tryptophan. The chain links TRBV20-1 to TRBJ2-4; tentatively, D is TRBD1 (6 bases). The CDR3 loop spans 15 amino acids. Germline CDR1 is DFQATT and CDR2 is SNEGSKA (reference sequence). With 0 bases removed from V and 8 bases from J, the gap between germline ends came to 17 bases. For the CDR3, the DNA is TGCAGTGCTAGAGATAGGGGGAAAGCAGGGTACATTCAGTACCTC. Residues: CSARDRGKAGYIQYL.

This clonotype came up many times. This chain connects TRBV7-2 to TRBJ2-5; 9 bases align to TRBD1. The germline V gene has CDR1 SGHTA and CDR2 FQGNSA. V trimming: 5 bases; J trimming: 4 bases; junction bases outside the gene matches: 2. The CDR3 extends over 13 amino acids. CDR3 in DNA: TGTGCCAGCAGCCGACAGGGGGGAGAGACCCAGTACTTC. Translated: CASSRQGGETQYF.

This clonotype was observed at least ten times. This chain uses TRBV29-1 with TRBJ1-2; perhaps TRBD1 as D (6 bases). Per germline, CDR1 SQVTM and CDR2 ANQGSEA. The V and J ends lost 6 bases and 7 bases respectively, with 15 bases between them. The CDR3 is made up of 12 amino acids. The CDR3 loop is CSVGDIFSGYTF. The DNA for the CDR3 is TGCAGCGTAGGGGACATCTTCAGTGGCTACACCTTC.

This clonotype was seen at least ten times. The chain links TRBV7-2 to TRBJ1-4; tentative D call: TRBD1 (6 bases). This CDR3 comprises 15 residues. V was pared by 1 base and J by 7 bases, with 13 bases between. The germline gives CDR1 SGHTA, CDR2 FQGNSA. The CDR3 DNA reads TGTGCCAGCAGCTTAGGAGGGGGTTGGGGTGAAAAACTGTTTTTT. Its protein is CASSLGGGWGEKLFF. Together with reference TRBV7-2 and TRBJ1-4, the CDR3 gives the full variable domain: GAGVSQSPSNKVTEKGKDVELRCDPISGHTALYWYRQSLGQGLEFLIYFQGNSAPDKSGLPSDRFSAERTGGSVSTLTIQRTQQEDSAVYLCASSLGGGWGEKLFFGSGTQLSVL.

With respect to this clonotype: The junction does not match germline at one end; this may be a read error. The chain uses TRBV25-1 and TRBJ2-1; D is unresolved. This CDR3 has 11 amino acids. The germline V gene has CDR1 MGHDK and CDR2 SYGVNS. The DNA of the CDR3 is TGTGCCAGCAGGTCGAAAAATGAGCGGTTCTTC. Protein product: CASRSKNERFF. The entire variable domain, with the rest obtained from reference TRBV25-1 and TRBJ2-1, is as follows: EADIYQTPRYLVIGTGKKITLECSQTMGHDKMYWYQQDPGMELHLIHYSYGVNSTEKGDLSSESTVSRIRTEHFPLTLESARPSHTSQYLCASRSKNERFFGPGTRLTVL.

This clonotype was detected many times. V is TRBV27 and J is TRBJ2-3; 13 nucleotides agree with TRBD2. With 8 bases clipped from V and 4 bases from J, the junction kept 3 bases outside the gene matches. This CDR3 is 14 amino acids long. Germline V gives CDR1 MNHEY, CDR2 SMNVEV (reference sequence). CDR3 residues: CASRGLAGADTQYF. Written as DNA, the CDR3 is TGTGCCAGCCGAGGACTAGCGGGAGCAGATACGCAGTATTTT.